A single TCR beta chain is shown here with its context. V was pared by 3 bases and J by 4 bases, with 16 bases between. Germline lookup yields CDR1 MRHNA and CDR2 SNTAGT. This CDR3 comprises 17 residues. The data were taken from a study of T cell repertoires in ileal Crohn's disease. Time point indicated: neoterminal ileum biopsy at postoperative endoscopy, about 6 months after surgery. Sequencing was performed with immunoSEQ multiplex PCR; in TCRdb, only in-frame clones are kept and a portion is missing. The sample has 12,000 or so clones; about 80% are singletons. The chain carries TRBV6-4 and TRBJ2-6; a possible D gene is TRBD2 (7 bases). The sequenced sample was ileal tissue. The sequence was obtained from an adult with Crohn's disease. The CDR3 region is CASSEQGLLAGANVLTF. The DNA for the CDR3 is TGTGCCAGCAGTGAACAGGGACTATTAGCGGGGGCCAACGTCCTGACTTTC.